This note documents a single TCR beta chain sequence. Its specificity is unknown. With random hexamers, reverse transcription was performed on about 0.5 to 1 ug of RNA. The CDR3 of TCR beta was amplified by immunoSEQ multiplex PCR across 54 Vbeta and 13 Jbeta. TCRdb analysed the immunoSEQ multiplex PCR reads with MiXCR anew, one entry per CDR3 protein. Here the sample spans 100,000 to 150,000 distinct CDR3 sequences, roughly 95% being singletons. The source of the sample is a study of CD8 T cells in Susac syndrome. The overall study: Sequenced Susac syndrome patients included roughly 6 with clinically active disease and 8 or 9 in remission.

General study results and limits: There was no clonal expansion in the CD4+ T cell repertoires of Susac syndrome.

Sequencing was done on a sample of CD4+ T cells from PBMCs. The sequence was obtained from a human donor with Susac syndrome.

The CDR3 sequence is CASSLDQNYGYTF. In DNA, the CDR3 is TGTGCCAGCTCACTGGACCAAAACTATGGCTACACCTTC. The rearrangement uses TRBV18 and TRBJ1-2; D not resolved. Trimming removed 4 bases at V and 2 bases at J, with 8 bases between. The CDR3 sequence is 13 residues long. CDR1 KGHSH and CDR2 LQKENI come from the germline V gene.